This T cell receptor (beta chain) was identified in a study of blood T cells in healthy people across ages. Study at large: Per two T cells, about one barcoded beta molecule was captured through template switching.

The CDR3 is made up of 12 amino acids. CDR1 and CDR2 from the germline V gene are SQVTM and ANQGSEA. Trimming took 0 bases from V and 5 from J, leaving 7 bases between them. Alongside a J-beta primer mix, a sample-barcoded 5' primer served in a second PCR lasting roughly 7 to 12 cycles. Each TCR beta cDNA got a 12-nucleotide random molecular identifier. MiXCR was run by TCRdb on the 5' RACE reads, yielding one entry per CDR3 protein. Of about 670,000 distinct CDR3 sequences in the sample, about 50% were seen once. The TCR was taken from a woman at least 80 years old in good health. The specimen sequenced was blood. The chain links TRBV29-1 to TRBJ2-5; no reliable D call. In DNA, the CDR3 is TGCAGCGTTGAAGATCTGCGGGAGACCCAGTACTTC. This sequence encodes CSVEDLRETQYF.